The 28 T cell receptor beta chains given below trace back to one sample, sequenced in a study of STAT5B mutations in CD4+ large granular lymphocyte leukemia. Measured with immunoSEQ multiplex PCR; TCRdb has only the in-frame clones, and not every one. The data hold around 35,000 clones, with approximately 67% observed a single time. What was sequenced was CD4+ T cells from blood buffy coats. These receptors came from a human donor in good health.

The chain links TRBV15 to TRBJ1-4, with D unclear. V lost 5 bases, J lost 5 bases, and 12 bases lay in between. The CDR3 runs to 14 residues. Germline loops: CDR1 LNHNV, CDR2 YYDKDF (reference sequence). The CDR3 loop is CATSYSWENEKLFF. CDR3 nucleotide sequence: TGTGCCACCAGCTACTCTTGGGAGAATGAAAAACTGTTTTTT.

The chain's CDR3 is CASSESVVRVQYF. The CDR3, as DNA: TGCGCCAGCAGTGAGTCGGTGGTCCGCGTTCAGTACTTC. This sequence joins TRBV10-1 and TRBJ2-4; D uncertain. This CDR3 region has 13 residues. Trimming left V 0 bases short and J 11 bases short, with 11 bases between. The germline gives CDR1 WNHNN, CDR2 SYGVQD (reference sequence).

The chain carries TRBV5-6 and TRBJ1-1; TRBD1 is a possible D gene (6 bases). From germline, CDR1 is SGHDT and CDR2 YYEEEE. This CDR3 region has 14 residues. Deletions cut 3 bases from V and 1 base from J, with 10 bases between. The CDR3 nucleotides are TGTGCCAGCAGCTGGGGGGCCACGAACACTGAAGCTTTCTTT. Residues: CASSWGATNTEAFF.

V usage is TRBV18 and J usage is TRBJ2-7, with D unclear. V lost 2 bases and J lost 3, with 8 bases in between. CDR1 is KGHSH, CDR2 LQKENI, per germline. The CDR3 length is 13 residues. The CDR3: CASSPNPRYEQYF. CDR3 coding DNA: TGTGCCAGCTCACCAAACCCGCGCTACGAGCAGTACTTC.

The chain carries TRBV19 and TRBJ2-2; TRBD1 agrees at 9 bases. CDR3 length: 15 amino acids. From germline, CDR1 is LNHDA and CDR2 SQIVND (reference sequence). V dropped 6 bases and J dropped 6; count of bases not matched to a gene: 8. As DNA, the CDR3 is TGTGCCAGTAGGGACAGGGGCAGAGATCCCGGGGAGCTGTTTTTT. Its protein product is CASRDRGRDPGELFF.

V is TRBV11-2 and J is TRBJ2-7, with unresolved D. CDR1 and CDR2 from the germline V gene are SGHAT and FQNNGV. CDR3 length: 12 residues. Deletions cut 0 bases from V and 6 bases from J, with 6 bases between. In nucleotides, the CDR3 is TGTGCCAGCAGCTTAGATCGAAGCGAGCAGTACTTC. It encodes CASSLDRSEQYF.

In the case of this clone: The junction departs from the called germline gene at one end, perhaps through a read error. The chain joins TRBV15 to TRBJ2-7; TRBD1 is a possible D gene (6 bases). The CDR3 contains 15 residues. Germline CDR1 LNHNV, CDR2 YYDKDF (reference sequence). Written as DNA, the CDR3 is TGTGCCACCAGCGGAGACACAGGGTTCATCTACGAGCAGTACTTC. Its protein product is CATSGDTGFIYEQYF. Together with reference TRBV15 and TRBJ2-7, the CDR3 gives the full variable domain: DAMVIQNPRYQVTQFGKPVTLSCSQTLNHNVMYWYQQKSSQAPKLLFHYYDKDFNNEADTPDNFQSRRPNTSFCFLDIRSPGLGDTAMYLCATSGDTGFIYEQYFGPGTRLTVT.

This clone showed up just a few times. V usage is TRBV11-3 and J usage is TRBJ1-6; D is possibly TRBD1 (6 bases). The V end was cut by 1 base, the J end by 7 bases, with 11 bases between. The CDR3 spans 15 residues. Germline V lookup: CDR1 SGHNT, CDR2 YENEEA. Here the CDR3 DNA reads TGTGCCAGCAGCTTAGTAAGCAGGGGAAATTCACCCCTCCACTTT. As protein: CASSLVSRGNSPLHF.

The chain recombines TRBV11-2 with TRBJ2-3, with 11 bases identical to TRBD2. CDR3 length: 16 amino acids. V was pared by 1 base and J by 5 bases, with 5 bases of the junction left unmatched. From germline, CDR1 is SGHAT and CDR2 FQNNGV. CDR3: CASSLGSGGARDTQYF. CDR3 nucleotide sequence: TGTGCCAGCAGCTTAGGTAGCGGGGGGGCTAGAGATACGCAGTATTTT.

The CDR3 bases are TGTGCCAGCAGCTTAGCCCTAGCGGGGGGGCCACGGGGAGAGACCCAGTACTTC. Translated, it gives CASSLALAGGPRGETQYF. The J gene is TRBJ2-5, the V gene TRBV11-3; 12 bases match TRBD2. Germline CDR1 reads SGHNT; CDR2 reads YENEEA. V trimming: 1 base; J trimming: 4 bases; junction bases outside the gene matches: 10. This CDR3 has 18 amino acids. The whole variable domain, filled in from reference TRBV11-3 and TRBJ2-5, reads EAGVVQSPRYKIIEKKQPVAFWCNPISGHNTLYWYLQNLGQGPELLIRYENEEAVDDSQLPKDRFSAERLKGVDSTLKIQPAELGDSAVYLCASSLALAGGPRGETQYFGPGTRLLVL.

The chain couples TRBV21-1 to TRBJ1-5. TRBV21-1 is an annotated pseudogene. The length of the CDR3 is 14 residues. CDR3: CASSKGTVNQPQHF. Written as DNA, the CDR3 is TGTGCCAGCAGCAAAGGAACGGTAAATCAGCCCCAGCATTTT.

The chain has TRBV11-2 and TRBJ1-2; no definite D call. This CDR3 region has 15 residues. Germline V gene sequence: CDR1 SGHAT, CDR2 FQNNGV. Trimming took off 0 bases at V and 6 bases at J, with 14 bases between the two ends. CDR3 in amino acids: CASSLDANREHGYTF. CDR3 nucleotides: TGTGCCAGCAGCTTAGACGCAAACCGGGAGCATGGCTACACCTTC.

This chain uses TRBV5-1 with TRBJ1-6; a weak D match, TRBD1 (6 bases). Between the trimmed V and J ends, which lost 4 bases and 7 bases, there was a span of 15 bases. The germline V gene has CDR1 SGHRS and CDR2 YFSETQ. This CDR3 is 15 amino acids long. CDR3 DNA: TGCGCCAGCAGCATGGAGGGGGTGGTGAATTCACCCCTCCACTTT. Translation: CASSMEGVVNSPLHF.

This clone was seen just once. This chain connects TRBV29-1 to TRBJ1-2; D possibly corresponds to TRBD1 (5 bases). The V end lost 0 bases, the J end lost 6 bases, and 8 bases lay between the germline ends. There are 12 residues in the CDR3. Germline lookup yields CDR1 SQVTM and CDR2 ANQGSEA. The CDR3 loop reads CSVEEQVDGYTF. CDR3 nucleotide sequence: TGCAGCGTTGAAGAACAGGTCGATGGCTACACCTTC.

In its sample, this clone was seen a few times. The chain combines TRBV6-5 with TRBJ1-1, with 7 positions matching TRBD1. The J segment lost 3 bases and the V segment lost 0 bases, leaving 4 bases of the junction unmatched. This CDR3 contains 15 residues. Germline V gives CDR1 MNHEY, CDR2 SVGAGI. CDR3 DNA sequence: TGTGCCAGCAGTTACTCAGGGGGCTGGGACACTGAAGCTTTCTTT. It encodes CASSYSGGWDTEAFF.

The V gene is TRBV29-1, the J gene TRBJ1-5; D remains ambiguous. The CDR3 has 13 residues. With 5 bases removed from V and 3 bases from J, the gap between germline ends came to 11 bases. CDR1 SQVTM and CDR2 ANQGSEA come from the germline V gene. CDR3 loop: CSVRAQTNQPQHF. CDR3 sequence (DNA): TGCAGCGTTCGAGCCCAGACCAATCAGCCCCAGCATTTT. Drawing the rest from reference TRBV29-1 and TRBJ1-5, the complete variable domain is SAVISQKPSRDICQRGTSLTIQCQVDSQVTMMFWYRQQPGQSLTLIATANQGSEATYESGFVIDKFPISRPNLTFSTLTVSNMSPEDSSIYLCSVRAQTNQPQHFGDGTRLSIL.

The chain is built from TRBV6-1 and TRBJ2-2, with TRBD2 matching 9 bases. Germline V gives CDR1 MNHNS, CDR2 SASEGT. The CDR3 has 16 residues. V trimming: 2 bases; J trimming: 6 bases; junction bases outside the gene matches: 7. CDR3 nucleotides: TGTGCCAGCAGTGAACGGCGGGGGGGCCTGGCCGGGGAGCTGTTTTTT. This encodes CASSERRGGLAGELFF.

Only a few counts were recorded for this clone. The V call is TRBV5-6, the J call TRBJ2-3; 11 bases fit TRBD1. Unmatched junction bases numbered 4, after V lost 2 bases and J lost 5 bases. This CDR3 has 15 amino acids. CDR1 is SGHDT, CDR2 YYEEEE, per germline. The CDR3 nucleotides are TGTGCCAGCAGCTTCGGGACAGGGGGTAAAGATACGCAGTATTTT. Protein: CASSFGTGGKDTQYF.

The chain combines TRBV5-1 with TRBJ1-2; 7 nucleotides line up with TRBD1. Germline CDR1 and CDR2: SGHRS and YFSETQ. There are 13 residues in the CDR3. V gave up 4 bases and J gave up 5 bases; unmatched junction bases: 5. The CDR3: CASSPEGAYGYTF. In DNA form, the CDR3 reads TGCGCCAGCAGCCCTGAGGGGGCTTATGGCTACACCTTC. Full variable domain (remainder filled in from reference TRBV5-1 and TRBJ1-2): KAGVTQTPRYLIKTRGQQVTLSCSPISGHRSVSWYQQTPGQGLQFLFEYFSETQRNKGNFPGRFSGRQFSNSRSEMNVSTLELGDSALYLCASSPEGAYGYTFGSGTRLTVV.

The chain carries TRBV5-6 and TRBJ1-2; D gene unclear. The CDR3 contains 16 residues. Trimming shortened V by 3 bases and J by 1 base, and 16 bases separated the two germline ends. CDR1 is SGHDT and CDR2 is YYEEEE in the germline V gene. The CDR3 reads CASSSRVGRFNYGYTF. CDR3 DNA sequence: TGTGCCAGCAGCTCCCGCGTCGGCAGATTTAACTATGGCTACACCTTC.

The CDR3 DNA follows: TGCGCCAGCAGCGAGACAGGGGGCCGCGGCTATGGCTACACCTTC. It encodes CASSETGGRGYGYTF. The chain is built from TRBV5-1 and TRBJ1-2; 10 bases are shared with TRBD1. This CDR3 region has 15 residues. V was clipped by 4 bases and J by 4 bases; unmatched bases: 7. The germline CDR1 and CDR2 sequences are SGHRS and YFSETQ.

The genes are TRBV27 and TRBJ1-2; 8 bases fit TRBD1. This CDR3 has 14 residues. V shed 5 bases, J shed 4 bases, and the junction held 6 bases outside the gene matches. Germline V gene data show CDR1 as MNHEY and CDR2 as SMNVEV (reference sequence). DNA of the CDR3: TGTGCCAGCAGTCCCCAGGACAGGGTCTATGGCTACACCTTC. Protein sequence: CASSPQDRVYGYTF.

The chain employs TRBV7-9 and TRBJ2-3; no definite D call. From germline, CDR1 is SEHNR and CDR2 FQNEAQ (reference sequence). The CDR3 extends over 14 amino acids. With 2 bases removed from V and 4 bases from J, the gap between germline ends came to 10 bases. The CDR3 nucleotides read TGTGCCAGCAGCTTATTGGCAGAATCAGATACGCAGTATTTT. It yields the protein CASSLLAESDTQYF.

The rearrangement links TRBV5-4 to TRBJ2-5; TRBD1 or TRBD2 may be the D gene (5 bases each). Germline values: CDR1 SGHNT, CDR2 YYREEE (reference sequence). The CDR3 has 14 residues. Trimming left V 3 bases short and J 5 bases short, with 14 bases between. The chain's CDR3 is CASSSGPEVETQYF. The CDR3 coding sequence is TGTGCCAGCAGCTCGGGACCTGAGGTGGAGACCCAGTACTTC. The full variable domain, in which reference TRBV5-4 and TRBJ2-5 provide the parts outside the CDR3, is ETGVTQSPTHLIKTRGQQVTLRCSSQSGHNTVSWYQQALGQGPQFIFQYYREEENGRGNFPPRFSGLQFPNYSSELNVNALELDDSALYLCASSSGPEVETQYFGPGTRLLVL.

V usage is TRBV27 and J usage is TRBJ1-2; D gene ambiguous. V shed 2 bases and J shed 4 bases, with 8 bases lying between them. The CDR3 consists of 13 residues. Germline CDR1 and CDR2: MNHEY and SMNVEV (reference sequence). CDR3 coding DNA: TGTGCCAGCAGTTTACGGGGAGCCTATGGCTACACCTTC. Its protein is CASSLRGAYGYTF.

The V gene is TRBV5-1, the J gene TRBJ1-2; no firm D call. Germline CDR1 and CDR2: SGHRS and YFSETQ. The CDR3 is made up of 13 amino acids. Trimming removed 0 bases at V and 8 bases at J, with 11 bases between. CDR3 sequence: CASSLVQKGGYTF. DNA for the CDR3: TGCGCCAGCAGCTTGGTACAGAAAGGCGGCTACACCTTC.

The chain links TRBV4-1 to TRBJ2-3; TRBD1 or TRBD2 may be the D gene (6 bases each). CDR1 is MGHRA and CDR2 is YSYEKL in the germline V gene. Between the trimmed V and J ends, which lost 4 bases and 0 bases, there was a span of 14 bases. The CDR3 is 16 residues long. The CDR3 is CASSRGLGASTDTQYF. The CDR3 nucleotides read TGCGCCAGCAGCCGGGGACTGGGGGCAAGCACAGATACGCAGTATTTT.

This chain joins TRBV10-3 and TRBJ2-2, with TRBD1 matching over 8 bases. Losses at the gene ends were 2 bases for V and 4 bases for J; bases not matched to a gene: 0. Looked up from germline, CDR1 is ENHRY and CDR2 is SYGVKD. The CDR3 spans 14 residues. The CDR3 coding sequence is TGTGCCATCAGTGAGGGACAGGGCACCGGGGAGCTGTTTTTT. Residues: CAISEGQGTGELFF.